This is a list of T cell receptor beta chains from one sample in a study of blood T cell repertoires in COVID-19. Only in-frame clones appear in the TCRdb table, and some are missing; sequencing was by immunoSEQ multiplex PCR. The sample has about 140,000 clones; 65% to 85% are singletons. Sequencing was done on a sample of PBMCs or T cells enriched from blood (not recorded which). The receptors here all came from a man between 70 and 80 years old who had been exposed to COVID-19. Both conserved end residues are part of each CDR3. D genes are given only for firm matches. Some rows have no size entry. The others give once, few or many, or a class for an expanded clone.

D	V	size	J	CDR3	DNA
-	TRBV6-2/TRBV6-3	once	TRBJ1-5	CASSYSRHYSNQPQHF	TGTGCCAGCAGTTACTCGAGACATTATAGCAATCAGCCCCAGCATTTT
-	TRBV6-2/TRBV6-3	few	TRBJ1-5	CASSPDSDQPQHF	TGTGCCAGCAGTCCGGACAGCGACCAGCCCCAGCATTTT
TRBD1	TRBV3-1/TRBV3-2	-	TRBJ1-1	CASSQAGGITEAFF	TGTGCCAGCAGCCAGGCAGGGGGGATCACTGAAGCTTTCTTT
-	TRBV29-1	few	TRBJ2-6	CSVAGASSGANVLTF	TGCAGCGTTGCAGGGGCCAGCTCTGGGGCCAACGTCCTGACTTTC
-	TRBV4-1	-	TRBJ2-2	CASSQPRWVNTGELFF	TGCGCCAGCAGCCAGCCTAGATGGGTAAACACCGGGGAGCTGTTTTTT
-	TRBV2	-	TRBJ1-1	CASRDHRAEAFF	TGTGCCAGCAGAGACCACAGGGCTGAAGCTTTCTTT
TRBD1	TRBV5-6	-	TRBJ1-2	CASSPDRGRWGYGYTF	TGTGCCAGCAGCCCGGACAGGGGGCGATGGGGCTATGGCTACACCTTC
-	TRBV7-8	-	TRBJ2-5	CASSQRVGLQETQYF	TGTGCCAGCAGCCAAAGGGTAGGACTCCAAGAGACCCAGTACTTC
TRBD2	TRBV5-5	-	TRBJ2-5	CASSSLSQGLAGLGTQYF	TGTGCCAGCAGCTCACTCTCCCAAGGACTAGCCGGCCTCGGGACCCAGTACTTC
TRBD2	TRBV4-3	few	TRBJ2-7	CASSQDLRLADEQYF	TGCGCCAGCAGCCAAGATTTAAGACTAGCCGACGAGCAGTACTTC
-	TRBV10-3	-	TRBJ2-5	CAISESGAGEETQYF	TGTGCCATCAGTGAGTCGGGGGCCGGGGAAGAGACCCAGTACTTC
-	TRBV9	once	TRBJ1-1	CASSKGAGQANTEAFF	TGTGCCAGCAGCAAAGGGGCAGGGCAGGCGAACACTGAAGCTTTCTTT
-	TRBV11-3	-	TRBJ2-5	CASSLVGTQYGYRETQYF	TGTGCCAGCAGCTTAGTAGGTACGCAGTACGGGTATAGGGAGACCCAGTACTTC
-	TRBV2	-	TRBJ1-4	CASSGGFGEKLFF	TGTGCCAGCAGTGGAGGGTTCGGGGAAAAACTGTTTTTT
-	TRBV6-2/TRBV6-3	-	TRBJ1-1	CASSYDRGTEAFF	TGTGCCAGCAGTTACGATCGAGGAACTGAAGCTTTCTTT
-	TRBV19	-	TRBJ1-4	CASSFHEKLFF	TGTGCCAGTTCTTTCCATGAAAAACTGTTTTTT
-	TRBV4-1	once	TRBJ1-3	CASSQAGGGSGNTIYF	TGCGCCAGCAGCCAAGCCGGCGGGGGCTCTGGAAACACCATATATTTT
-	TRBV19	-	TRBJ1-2	CASSIDLSGPRGYTF	TGTGCCAGTAGTATAGATCTGTCAGGCCCTCGGGGCTACACCTTC
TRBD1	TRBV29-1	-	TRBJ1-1	CSVAGQGVLATNTEAFF	TGCAGCGTCGCCGGACAGGGGGTCCTTGCTACGAACACTGAAGCTTTCTTT
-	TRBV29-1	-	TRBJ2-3	CSVEGQKAADTQYF	TGCAGCGTTGAAGGACAGAAGGCAGCAGATACGCAGTATTTT
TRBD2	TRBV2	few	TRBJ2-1	CASSAPGGSLNNEQFF	TGTGCCAGCAGTGCCCCAGGCGGGAGTTTAAACAATGAGCAGTTCTTC
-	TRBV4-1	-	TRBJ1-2	CASSQDLPGNYGYTF	TGCGCCAGCAGCCAAGACTTGCCGGGGAACTATGGCTACACCTTC
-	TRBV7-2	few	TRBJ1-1	CASSPEGLNTEAFF	TGTGCCAGCAGCCCAGAGGGCCTGAACACTGAAGCTTTCTTT
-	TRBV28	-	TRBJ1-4	CASRDNHEKLFF	TGTGCCAGCCGGGACAATCATGAAAAACTGTTTTTT
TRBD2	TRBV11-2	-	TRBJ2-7	CASSLAAGGLSYEQYF	TGTGCCAGCAGCTTAGCCGCGGGGGGGCTCTCCTACGAGCAGTACTTC
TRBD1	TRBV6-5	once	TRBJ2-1	CASNRDSYNEQFF	TGTGCCAGCAACCGGGACAGTTACAATGAGCAGTTCTTC
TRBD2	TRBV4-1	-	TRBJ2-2	CASSQDTGGVGELFF	TGCGCCAGCAGCCAAGATACGGGGGGGGTCGGGGAGCTGTTTTTT
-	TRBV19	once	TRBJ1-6	CASSPYRDYNSPLHF	TGTGCCAGTAGTCCCTACAGAGACTATAATTCACCCCTCCACTTT
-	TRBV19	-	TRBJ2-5	CASSILGLQETQYF	TGTGCCAGTAGTATATTGGGACTCCAAGAGACCCAGTACTTC
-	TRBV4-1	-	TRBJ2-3	CASSPAGAPTDTQYF	TGCGCCAGCAGCCCTGCGGGGGCCCCGACAGATACGCAGTATTTT
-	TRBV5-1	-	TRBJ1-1	CASSRRENTEAFF	TGCGCCAGCAGCCGTCGGGAGAACACTGAAGCTTTCTTT
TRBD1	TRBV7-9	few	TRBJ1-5	CASSGGQLSQPQHF	TGTGCCAGCAGTGGGGGACAGCTCAGTCAGCCCCAGCATTTT
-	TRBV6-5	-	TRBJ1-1	CASSSPGSPQNTEAFF	TGTGCCAGCAGTTCCCCAGGGTCCCCGCAAAACACTGAAGCTTTCTTT
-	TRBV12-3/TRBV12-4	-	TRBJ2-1	CASLGGNEQFF	TGTGCCAGCCTCGGCGGCAATGAGCAGTTCTTC